This TCR beta chain was recorded in a study of CD8+ T cells in alopecia areata. Sequencing used cDNA as its template, made by extracting RNA and reverse transcribing it. Data came from immunoSEQ multiplex PCR; TCRdb stores just in-frame clones and leaves some out. The sample includes 95,000 to 110,000 clones, just over 85% of them seen just once. This CDR3 is built from 11 residues. CDR1 and CDR2 from the germline V gene are SNHLY and FYNNEI. Trimming pared 8 bases from V and 8 bases from J, leaving 12 bases between. The treatment was: oral pan-JAK inhibitor, 5-10 mg twice daily. Material: CD8+ T cells sorted from blood, obtained at approximately week 30, from a patient treated with tofacitinib. This chain links TRBV2 with TRBJ1-2, with D tentatively TRBD1 (6 bases). The clonotype originates from a human donor with alopecia areata. The CDR3 here is CASPAGVGYTF. In DNA form, the CDR3 reads TGTGCCAGCCCCGCAGGGGTCGGCTACACCTTC. The variable domain in full, completed from reference TRBV2 and TRBJ1-2, reads EPEVTQTPSHQVTQMGQEVILRCVPISNHLYFYWYRQILGQKVEFLVSFYNNEISEKSEIFDDQFSVERPDGSNFTLKIRSTKLEDSAMYFCASPAGVGYTFGSGTRLTVV.